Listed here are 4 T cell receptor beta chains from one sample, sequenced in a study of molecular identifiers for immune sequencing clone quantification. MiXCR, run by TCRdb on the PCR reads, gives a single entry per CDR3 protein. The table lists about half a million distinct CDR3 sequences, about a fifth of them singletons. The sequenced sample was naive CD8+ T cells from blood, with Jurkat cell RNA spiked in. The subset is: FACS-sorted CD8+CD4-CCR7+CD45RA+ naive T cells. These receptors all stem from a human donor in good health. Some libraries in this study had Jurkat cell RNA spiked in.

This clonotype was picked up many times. The CDR3 DNA reads as TGTGCCTGGAGTAGGTACCACACAGATACGCAGTATTTT. Its translation is CAWSRYHTDTQYF. The rearrangement joins TRBV30 to TRBJ2-3; D gene unclear. The CDR3 length is 13 residues. Per germline, CDR1 GTSNPN and CDR2 SVGIG (reference sequence). V lost 2 bases to trimming and J lost 2 bases, with 8 bases between them.

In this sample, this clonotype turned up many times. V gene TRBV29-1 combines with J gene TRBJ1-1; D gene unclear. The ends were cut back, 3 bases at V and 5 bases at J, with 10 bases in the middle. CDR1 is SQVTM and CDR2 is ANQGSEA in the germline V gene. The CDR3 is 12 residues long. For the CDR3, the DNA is TGCAGCGTTGAGGTAATTAATACTGAAGCTTTCTTT. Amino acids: CSVEVINTEAFF.

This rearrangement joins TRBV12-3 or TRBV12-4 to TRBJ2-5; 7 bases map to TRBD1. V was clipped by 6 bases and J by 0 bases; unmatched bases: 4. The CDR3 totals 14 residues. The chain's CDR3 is CASRSGQHQETQYF. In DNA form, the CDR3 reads TGTGCCAGCAGATCGGGACAGCACCAAGAGACCCAGTACTTC.

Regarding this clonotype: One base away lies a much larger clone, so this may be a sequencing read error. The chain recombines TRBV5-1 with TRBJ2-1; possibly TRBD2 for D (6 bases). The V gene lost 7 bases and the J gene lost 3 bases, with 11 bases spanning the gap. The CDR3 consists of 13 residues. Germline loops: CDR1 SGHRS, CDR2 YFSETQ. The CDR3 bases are TGCGCCAGCGGCTATAGCGGCTACAATGAGCAGTTCTTC. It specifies CASGYSGYNEQFF.